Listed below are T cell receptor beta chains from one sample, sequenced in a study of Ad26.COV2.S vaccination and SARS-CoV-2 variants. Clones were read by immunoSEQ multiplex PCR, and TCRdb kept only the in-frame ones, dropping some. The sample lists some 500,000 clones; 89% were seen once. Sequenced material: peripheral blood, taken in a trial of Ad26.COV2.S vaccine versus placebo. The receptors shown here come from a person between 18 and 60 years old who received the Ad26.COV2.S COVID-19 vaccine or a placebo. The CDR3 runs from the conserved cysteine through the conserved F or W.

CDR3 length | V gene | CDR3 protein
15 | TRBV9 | CASSVAGGRHEKLFF
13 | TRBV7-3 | CASSLTGYNEQFF
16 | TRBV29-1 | CSAARLAGASTDTQYF
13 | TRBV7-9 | CASSLSGNQPQHF
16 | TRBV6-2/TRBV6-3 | CASSYGGGASVNEQFF
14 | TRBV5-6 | CASSRDTLNTEAFF
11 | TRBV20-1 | CSAVTGNIQYF
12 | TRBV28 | CASSFSLNGYTF
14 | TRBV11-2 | CASSRRTGAYGYTF
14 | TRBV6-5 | CASSYLGGVETQYF
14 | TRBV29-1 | CSVALLRTGNTIYF
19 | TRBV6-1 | CASSVRQNPFSSYNSPLHF
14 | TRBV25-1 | CASSTWTGYNTIYF
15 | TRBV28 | CASNPPGHSGNTIYF
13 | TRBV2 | CASSDPINSPLHF
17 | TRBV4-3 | CASSQHPGPSRGETQYF